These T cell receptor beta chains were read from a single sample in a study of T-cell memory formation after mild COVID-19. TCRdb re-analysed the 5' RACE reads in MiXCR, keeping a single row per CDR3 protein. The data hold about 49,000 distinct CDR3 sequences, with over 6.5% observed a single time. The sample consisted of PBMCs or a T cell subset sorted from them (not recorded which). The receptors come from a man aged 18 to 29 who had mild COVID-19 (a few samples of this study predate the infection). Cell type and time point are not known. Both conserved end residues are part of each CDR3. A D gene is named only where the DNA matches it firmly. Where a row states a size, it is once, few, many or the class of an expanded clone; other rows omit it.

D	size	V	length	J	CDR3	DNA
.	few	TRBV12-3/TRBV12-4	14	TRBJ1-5	CASSFWDSNQPQHF	TGTGCCAGCAGTTTTTGGGATAGCAATCAGCCCCAGCATTTT
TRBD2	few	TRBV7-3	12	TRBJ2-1	CASSSGGWEQFF	TGTGCCAGCAGTAGCGGGGGCTGGGAGCAGTTCTTC
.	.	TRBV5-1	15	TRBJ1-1	CASSIGPRPNTEAFF	TGCGCCAGCAGCATCGGCCCGCGGCCGAACACTGAAGCTTTCTTT
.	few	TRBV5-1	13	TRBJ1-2	CASASIGTNGYTF	TGCGCCAGCGCGAGTATCGGTACGAATGGCTACACCTTC
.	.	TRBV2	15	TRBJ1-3	CASSEGHFSGNTIYF	TGTGCCAGCAGTGAAGGACACTTCTCTGGAAACACCATATATTTT
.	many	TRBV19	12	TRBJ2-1	CASSRQVNEQFF	TGTGCCAGTAGTAGACAGGTAAATGAGCAGTTCTTC
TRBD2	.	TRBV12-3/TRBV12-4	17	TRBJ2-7	CASSLGAGGPSSYEQYF	TGTGCCAGCAGTTTAGGAGCGGGGGGGCCGAGCTCCTACGAGCAGTACTTC
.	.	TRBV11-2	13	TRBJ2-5	CASSFGSGETQYF	TGTGCCAGCAGCTTCGGGTCAGGCGAGACCCAGTACTTC
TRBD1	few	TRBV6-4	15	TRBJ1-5	CASSDPGQGCQPQHF	TGTGCCAGCAGTGATCCGGGACAGGGATGTCAGCCCCAGCATTTT
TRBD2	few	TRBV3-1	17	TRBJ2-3	CASSQDLAGGHTDTQYF	TGTGCCAGCAGCCAAGATCTAGCGGGGGGCCACACAGATACGCAGTATTTT
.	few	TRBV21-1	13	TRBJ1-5	CASARCGVKPQHF	TGTGCCAGCGCGCGTTGTGGGGTTAAGCCCCAGCATTTT
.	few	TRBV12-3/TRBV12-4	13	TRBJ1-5	CASSQDINQPQHF	TGTGCCAGCAGCCAAGACATAAATCAGCCCCAGCATTTT
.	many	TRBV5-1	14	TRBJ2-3	CASSSIVRTDTQYF	TGCGCCAGCAGCTCAATCGTCCGCACAGATACGCAGTATTTT
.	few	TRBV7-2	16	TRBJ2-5	CASSLARNWAGGTQYF	TGTGCCAGCAGCTTAGCGCGAAACTGGGCGGGCGGGACCCAGTACTTC
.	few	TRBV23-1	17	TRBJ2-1	CASSQSPEDCPHNEQFF	TGCGCCAGCAGTCAATCCCCGGAGGATTGCCCCCACAATGAGCAGTTCTTC
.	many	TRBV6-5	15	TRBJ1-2	CASSTGGATNYGYTF	TGTGCCAGCAGCACCGGGGGGGCGACTAACTATGGCTACACCTTC
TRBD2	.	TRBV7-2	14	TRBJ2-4	CASSLQRGGGIQYF	TGTGCCAGCAGCTTACAGCGGGGGGGCGGCATTCAGTACTTC
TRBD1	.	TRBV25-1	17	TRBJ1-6	CASSDRDRAFRNSPLHF	TGTGCCAGCAGTGATCGGGACAGGGCATTCCGGAATTCACCCCTCCACTTT
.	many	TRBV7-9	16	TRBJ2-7	CASSYRTTDSSYEQYF	TGTGCCAGCAGCTACCGGACTACCGACAGCTCCTACGAGCAGTACTTC
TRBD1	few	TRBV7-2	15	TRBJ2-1	CASSQRIRGYSEQFF	TGTGCCAGCAGTCAGAGGATCAGGGGGTACAGTGAGCAGTTCTTC
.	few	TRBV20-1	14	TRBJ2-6	CSAPTRSGANVLTF	TGCAGTGCTCCTACTAGGTCTGGGGCCAACGTCCTGACTTTC
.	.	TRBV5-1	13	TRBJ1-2	CASSLGGGSGYTF	TGCGCCAGCAGCTTGGGTGGAGGGTCCGGCTACACCTTC
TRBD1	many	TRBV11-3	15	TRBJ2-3	CASSPGQGAVDTQYF	TGTGCCAGCAGCCCGGGACAGGGGGCCGTAGATACGCAGTATTTT
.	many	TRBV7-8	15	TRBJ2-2	CASSLMRISTGELFF	TGTGCCAGCAGCTTAATGAGAATTTCCACCGGGGAGCTGTTTTTT
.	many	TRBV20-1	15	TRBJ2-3	CSARGPGASTDTQYF	TGCAGTGCTAGGGGGCCAGGCGCTAGCACAGATACGCAGTATTTT
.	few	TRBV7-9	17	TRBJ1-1	CASSLANGPRRNTEAFF	TGTGCCAGCAGCTTAGCTAACGGCCCCAGAAGGAACACTGAAGCTTTCTTT
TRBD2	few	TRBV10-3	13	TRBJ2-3	CAISVGREDTQYF	TGTGCCATCAGTGTCGGGCGGGAGGATACGCAGTATTTT
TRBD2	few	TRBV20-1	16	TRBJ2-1	CSATDPSGGAGNEQFF	TGCAGTGCTACCGACCCTAGCGGGGGGGCGGGCAATGAGCAGTTCTTC
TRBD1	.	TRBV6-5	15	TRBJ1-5	CASRRDRFTMSPQHF	TGTGCCAGCCGTCGGGACAGGTTTACGATGTCGCCCCAGCATTTT
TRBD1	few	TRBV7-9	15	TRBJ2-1	CASSARTGGYNEQFF	TGTGCCAGCAGCGCACGGACAGGGGGTTACAATGAGCAGTTCTTC
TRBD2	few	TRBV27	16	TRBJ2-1	CASSPAGGLSFNEQFF	TGTGCCAGCAGCCCCGCGGGGGGGCTTTCGTTCAATGAGCAGTTCTTC
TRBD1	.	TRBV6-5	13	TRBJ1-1	CASKRGQGTEAFF	TGTGCCAGCAAGCGGGGACAGGGGACTGAAGCTTTCTTT
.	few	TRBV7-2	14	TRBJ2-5	CASRVGWGVETQYF	TGTGCCAGCAGAGTAGGGTGGGGAGTAGAGACCCAGTACTTC
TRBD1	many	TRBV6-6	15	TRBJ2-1	CASSLGQQYYNEQFF	TGTGCCAGCAGTCTGGGACAGCAATATTACAATGAGCAGTTCTTC
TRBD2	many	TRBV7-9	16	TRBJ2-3	CASSPPIAGGTDTQYF	TGTGCCAGCAGCCCCCCGATAGCGGGGGGCACAGATACGCAGTATTTT
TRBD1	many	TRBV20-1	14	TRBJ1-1	CSARGDRVNTEAFF	TGCAGTGCTAGGGGGGACAGGGTGAACACTGAAGCTTTCTTT
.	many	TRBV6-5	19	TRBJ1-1	CASSKTGIFAQTGGTEAFF	TGTGCCAGCAGCAAAACGGGTATATTCGCGCAGACTGGGGGCACTGAAGCTTTCTTT